The TCR beta chain described here comes from a study of cytomegalovirus exposure and HLA in healthy donors listed by TCRdb under 2017. For the study in its entirety: A later analysis indicated that the roughly 120 validation repertoires were generated on the platform also employed for the 720 or so repertoires of the first cohort. The study was designed to test whether signatures of past pathogen exposure could be identified by cataloging public T cell receptors. The study combined high-throughput TCR immunosequencing, statistical association of individual TCRs with disease status, and machine learning to predict cytomegalovirus infection status. Besides the first cohort of 666 subjects, a separate validation cohort made up of over a hundred different subjects was used. Points the paper makes about the study in general: A later analysis lacked HLA typing for the validation cohort, so it scored co-occurrence in that cohort across all 110 or so repertoires. Subsequent analysis determined that TCRs grouped into clusters in the first cohort also showed a tendency toward co-occurrence across the approximately 120 validation repertoires, and roughly 94% of cluster scores exceeded 0. The study listed 164 TCR beta chains as associated with cytomegalovirus. A few of the identified cytomegalovirus-associated TCR beta chains were confirmed in vitro to be specific for cytomegalovirus antigens. The classifier was reported to diagnose cytomegalovirus status with high specificity and sensitivity in both the original and validation cohorts. Most TCR sequences were seen in very few donors, while some public TCRs were found in many individuals. The authors suggested that the approach could potentially be generalized to other disease states and immunological phenotypes.

Libraries were prepared through the immunoSEQ multiplex PCR assay. Per the original workflow: A statistical classification framework was built for diagnosing cytomegalovirus status from the catalog of TCR beta chain sequences. This is the immuneACCESS table as TCRdb keeps it, with only in-frame sequences that have V and J called. A part of the clones is gone; compared with another copy, unresolved V genes explain less than half, and the rest is unexplained. From that table come the V and J calls and clone size; the DNA was used to work out D and trimming. Counted in this sample were about 150,000 clones; 94% of them appeared once. 1.8% of the sample rests with the top ten. A remark on this clone: Its target antigen remains unknown. Base qualities are missing; no much larger clone stands one base away.

The donors were included in the validation cohort of some 120 subjects, a group kept apart from the approximately 700-subject first cohort. This clonotype was obtained from a man between 18 and 35 years old in good health and CMV-seropositive. Input material: PBMCs.

The base sequence is TGTGCCAGCAGCTCCTTAGCGGGAGGGGGAGAGACCCAGTACTTC. Its protein product is CASSSLAGGGETQYF. This chain joins TRBV5-4 to TRBJ2-5, with 11 bases aligning to TRBD2. CDR1 and CDR2 were assigned from the germline V gene (reference sequence) as SGHNT and YYREEE. The CDR3 numbers 15 residues from cysteine through phenylalanine. Of the read, only the CDR3 DNA is kept; its 45 bases are in frame from base 1. V and J are trimmed by 3 bases and 4 bases, and the gene matches miss 5 bases of the junction.